Given below is one T cell receptor beta chain in context. The antigen is undetermined. The V gene end was trimmed by 6 bases and the J gene end by 7 bases; junction bases not matched to a gene: 7. This CDR3 comprises 15 residues. The germline V gene has CDR1 MNHNS and CDR2 SASEGT. TCRdb used MiXCR to call clones anew from the PCR reads. The top ten hold roughly a tenth of the sample, which has 15,000 to 20,000 clones, roughly 25% seen once. Patients were all untreated before their thyroid surgery. This specimen belongs to a study of metastatic and nonmetastatic thyroid tumors. Overall study findings and caveats: According to reports, the diversity of TCR beta was significantly higher in malignant thyroid tumors than in benign nodules, and this held in both blood and tumor samples.

The source material was tumor tissue. The rearrangement uses TRBV6-1 and TRBJ2-7; TRBD2 matches 15 bases. The TCR comes from a female donor with papillary thyroid cancer or a benign thyroid nodule (not recorded which). Some clones in this sample may be carry-over from other donors' samples. CDR3 sequence: CASRAGLAGGREQYF. Here the CDR3 DNA reads TGTGCCAGCAGGGCGGGACTAGCGGGAGGAAGGGAGCAGTACTTC.